These 19 T cell receptor beta chains were all obtained from the same sample, sequenced in a study of blood T cell repertoires in COVID-19. Data came from immunoSEQ multiplex PCR; TCRdb stores just in-frame clones and leaves some out. Counted here are some 150,000 clones, roughly 80% occurring once; the ten biggest clones make up around 8%. Sequencing was carried out using peripheral blood. Every receptor here comes from a human donor in a cohort sampled during active COVID-19.

J is TRBJ1-3 and V is TRBV25-1, with a tentative D call TRBD1 (5 bases). The CDR3 length is 14 residues. Trimming stripped 5 bases from V and 6 bases from J, with 14 bases between. Germline V gene sequence: CDR1 MGHDK, CDR2 SYGVNS. The chain's CDR3 is CASSPGGIANTIYF. The CDR3 bases are TGTGCCAGCAGTCCCGGGGGAATTGCAAACACCATATATTTT.

The chain couples TRBV28 to TRBJ2-7, with 8 bases aligning to TRBD1. V dropped 8 bases and J dropped 8; count of bases not matched to a gene: 8. Germline-derived CDR1 and CDR2 are MDHEN and SYDVKM. The CDR3 has 12 residues. DNA of the CDR3: TGTGCCAGCGGGCGACAGGGGTTTAAGCAGTACTTC. Amino acid sequence: CASGRQGFKQYF.

This clone appeared once. V and J are TRBV7-9 and TRBJ1-4; no definite D call. V gave up 2 bases and J gave up 2 bases, with 15 bases separating them. CDR1 is SEHNR, CDR2 FQNEAQ, per germline (reference sequence). This CDR3 region has 17 residues. The DNA of the CDR3 is TGTGCCAGCAGCTTACCGCGGGGTGACCGGACTAATGAAAAACTGTTTTTT. Protein product: CASSLPRGDRTNEKLFF.

The table lists this clone with a count of one. The rearrangement links TRBV19 to TRBJ2-7; 9 positions match TRBD1. The germline V gene has CDR1 LNHDA and CDR2 SQIVND (reference sequence). The V gene end was trimmed by 3 bases and the J gene end by 5 bases; junction bases not matched to a gene: 5. This CDR3 is built from 14 residues. For the CDR3, the DNA is TGTGCCAGTAGTATCGGACAGGGGCTCCACGAGCAGTACTTC. Encoded protein: CASSIGQGLHEQYF.

This clone was detected only once. V usage is TRBV3-1 (or the pseudogene TRBV3-2) and J usage is TRBJ2-3; the match to TRBD1 covers 9 bases. The CDR3 runs 16 residues. V lost 0 bases, J lost 4 bases, and 5 bases stayed unmatched. CDR1 is LGHDT and CDR2 is YNNKEL in the germline V gene (reference sequence). CDR3 sequence reads: CASSQDRRQGADTQYF. In DNA form, the CDR3 reads TGTGCCAGCAGCCAAGATCGACGACAGGGGGCAGATACGCAGTATTTT.

This sequence joins TRBV9 and TRBJ1-1, with D tentatively TRBD1 (6 bases). Trimming removed 4 bases from V and 6 bases from J, with 13 bases in between. The germline V gene has CDR1 SGDLS and CDR2 YYNGEE. There are 13 residues in the CDR3. For the CDR3, the DNA is TGTGCCAGCAGCAGATCAGGGGCCCCTGAAGCTTTCTTT. Translated, it gives CASSRSGAPEAFF.

The rearrangement links TRBV29-1 to TRBJ2-7; 8 nucleotides match TRBD1. V was clipped by 6 bases and J by 2 bases; unmatched bases: 3. The CDR3 is 12 amino acids. CDR1 and CDR2 from the germline V gene are SQVTM and ANQGSEA. The CDR3 reads CSVLRGPYEQYF. The CDR3, as DNA: TGCAGCGTCCTCAGGGGGCCCTACGAGCAGTACTTC.

The chain joins TRBV6-1 to TRBJ1-1; 7 nucleotides align to TRBD1. Trimming took 1 base from V and 7 from J; bases not matched to a gene: 6. This CDR3 spans 14 amino acids. Germline CDR1 MNHNS, CDR2 SASEGT. CDR3 protein: CASSEGQGTVEAFF. For the CDR3, the DNA is TGTGCCAGCAGTGAAGGACAAGGGACAGTTGAAGCTTTCTTT.

This chain uses TRBV9 with TRBJ2-1; 8 nucleotides align to TRBD1. CDR1 SGDLS and CDR2 YYNGEE come from the germline V gene. The length of the CDR3 is 16 residues. V trimming: 4 bases; J trimming: 6 bases; junction bases outside the gene matches: 12. CDR3 loop: CASSFRTGMGFNEQFF. In nucleotides, the CDR3 is TGTGCCAGCAGCTTCCGGACAGGGATGGGGTTCAATGAGCAGTTCTTC.

J is TRBJ1-2 and V is TRBV5-1, with 7 positions matching TRBD1. The ends lost 0 bases at V and 2 bases at J; junction bases unmatched: 7. Germline CDR1 is SGHRS and CDR2 is YFSETQ. The CDR3 is 16 residues long. The CDR3 DNA is TGCGCCAGCAGCTTGGGGGCAGGGGGAAGGAACTATGGCTACACCTTC. Protein: CASSLGAGGRNYGYTF.

V usage is TRBV5-1 and J usage is TRBJ2-3, with TRBD2 identical over 7 bases. V lost 0 bases to trimming and J lost 3 bases; unmatched junction nucleotides: 1. The CDR3 covers 14 residues. Germline CDR1 reads SGHRS; CDR2 reads YFSETQ. The CDR3 here is CASSLELATDTQYF. CDR3 DNA: TGCGCCAGCAGCTTGGAACTAGCGACAGATACGCAGTATTTT.

V and J are TRBV3-1 (or the pseudogene TRBV3-2) and TRBJ2-1, with 8 bases matching TRBD2. Germline CDR1 and CDR2: LGHDT and YNNKEL (reference sequence). With V trimmed by 1 base and J by 5 bases, 4 bases remained unmatched. The CDR3 has 15 residues. This chain's CDR3 is CASSQGAGVNNEQFF. CDR3 DNA sequence: TGTGCCAGCAGCCAAGGAGCGGGGGTAAACAATGAGCAGTTCTTC.

CDR3 in DNA: TGTGCAACTACTGGCTACTACAATGAGCAGTTCTTC. Its protein product is CATTGYYNEQFF. V usage is TRBV2 and J usage is TRBJ2-1; D is unclear. CDR1 SNHLY and CDR2 FYNNEI come from the germline V gene. There are 12 residues in the CDR3. Drawing the rest from reference TRBV2 and TRBJ2-1, the complete variable domain is EPEVTQTPSHQVTQMGQEVILRCVPISNHLYFYWYRQILGQKVEFLVSFYNNEISEKSEIFDDQFSVERPDGSNFTLKIRSTKLEDSAMYFCATTGYYNEQFFGPGTRLTVL.

The V call is TRBV12-3 or TRBV12-4, the J call TRBJ1-5; D may be TRBD1 (5 bases). The CDR3 totals 12 residues. The ends were cut back, 2 bases at V and 14 bases at J, with 13 bases in the middle. CDR3 sequence reads: CASSLSYGHEHF. In DNA form, the CDR3 reads TGTGCCAGCAGTTTAAGTTACGGACATGAGCATTTT.

The genes are TRBV2 and TRBJ1-5, with D possibly TRBD1 on 6 matching bases. This CDR3 has 15 amino acids. From germline, CDR1 is SNHLY and CDR2 FYNNEI. Trimming cost V 7 bases and J 2 bases, with 15 bases left between them. The CDR3 DNA is TGTGCCAGCATGGTGGACAGTGGGGGCAATCAGCCCCAGCATTTT. It translates to CASMVDSGGNQPQHF.

The chain is built from TRBV25-1 and TRBJ2-7; 8 bases agree with TRBD1. V shed 3 bases and J 3 bases; nucleotides not matched to a gene: 7. From germline, CDR1 is MGHDK and CDR2 SYGVNS. The CDR3 loop spans 15 amino acids. CDR3 bases: TGTGCCAGCAGTGACCCTACTACAGGGGGCTACGAGCAGTACTTC. Encoded protein: CASSDPTTGGYEQYF.

This chain joins TRBV5-1 and TRBJ2-7, with D possibly TRBD1 on 7 matching bases. The CDR3 runs to 13 residues. Germline lookup yields CDR1 SGHRS and CDR2 YFSETQ. The V and J ends lost 4 bases and 6 bases respectively, with 14 bases between them. The DNA for the CDR3 is TGCGCCAGCAGCCCGGAGGGGGCCATCGAGCAGTACTTC. It translates to CASSPEGAIEQYF.

J is TRBJ1-4 and V is TRBV19; TRBD1 matches 9 bases. V was pared by 6 bases and J by 7 bases, with 9 bases of the junction left unmatched. This CDR3 contains 15 residues. Germline V CDR1 and CDR2: LNHDA, SQIVND (reference sequence). CDR3 protein: CASSPSQGQGEKLFF. The CDR3 nucleotides are TGTGCCAGTAGCCCCAGCCAGGGACAGGGTGAAAAACTGTTTTTT. Full variable domain (rest looked up from reference TRBV19 and TRBJ1-4): DGGITQSPKYLFRKEGQNVTLSCEQNLNHDAMYWYRQDPGQGLRLIYYSQIVNDFQKGDIAEGYSVSREKKESFPLTVTSAQKNPTAFYLCASSPSQGQGEKLFFGSGTQLSVL.

This clone was recorded only once. This chain joins TRBV7-2 and TRBJ1-6; 8 bases agree with TRBD1. The CDR3 length is 15 residues. CDR1 SGHTA and CDR2 FQGNSA come from the germline V gene. Trimming at V came to 4 bases and at J to 9 bases, leaving 8 bases not matched to a gene. This CDR3 is CASSSGGRGLSPLHF. For the CDR3, the DNA is TGTGCCAGCAGCTCGGGCGGCAGGGGGCTTTCACCCCTCCACTTT.